This entry lists 19 T cell receptor beta chains sequenced from one sample in a study of CD8 T cells in Susac syndrome. Reverse transcription of about 0.5 to 1 ug RNA was carried out with random hexamers. In TCRdb, the immunoSEQ multiplex PCR reads were re-called with MiXCR into one record per CDR3 protein. Of some 150,000 distinct CDR3 sequences in the sample, nearly 97% were seen once. What was sequenced was CD8+ T cells from PBMCs. The receptors here all came from a human donor with multiple sclerosis.

The chain joins TRBV13 to TRBJ1-2, with TRBD1 matching over 10 bases. CDR1 and CDR2 from the germline V gene are PRHDT and FYEKMQ (reference sequence). V lost 0 bases and J lost 5; bases outside the gene matches: 12. This CDR3 has 18 residues. DNA of the CDR3: TGTGCCAGCAGCTTAGGCCCTGGGACAGGGGCAGGCAGATATGGCTACACCTTC. This encodes CASSLGPGTGAGRYGYTF. The whole variable domain, filled in from reference TRBV13 and TRBJ1-2, reads AAGVIQSPRHLIKEKRETATLKCYPIPRHDTVYWYQQGPGQDPQFLISFYEKMQSDKGSIPDRFSAQQFSDYHSELNMSSLELGDSALYFCASSLGPGTGAGRYGYTFGSGTRLTVV.

This chain links TRBV6-5 with TRBJ1-5, with 7 bases that match TRBD1. This CDR3 comprises 13 residues. The ends lost 6 bases at V and 7 bases at J; junction bases unmatched: 6. Germline assignment: CDR1 MNHEY and CDR2 SVGAGI. DNA for the CDR3: TGTGCCAGCAGGACAGGGCCGAGGCAGCCCCAGCATTTT. Protein: CASRTGPRQPQHF.

The V and J genes are TRBV29-1 and TRBJ2-1; TRBD1 is a possible D gene (5 bases). Germline CDR1 reads SQVTM; CDR2 reads ANQGSEA. The CDR3 sequence is 15 residues long. Trimming left V 0 bases short and J 3 bases short, with 12 bases between. The CDR3 loop reads CSVEDHDSLYNEQFF. CDR3 coding DNA: TGCAGCGTTGAAGATCACGACAGCCTCTACAATGAGCAGTTCTTC.

The chain combines TRBV5-6 with TRBJ2-7; D call uncertain. Germline CDR1 is SGHDT and CDR2 is YYEEEE. Trimming left V 4 bases short and J 2 bases short, with 7 bases between. The CDR3 runs to 12 residues. CDR3 in amino acids: CASSRSTYEQYF. CDR3 DNA sequence: TGTGCCAGCAGCCGGAGTACCTACGAGCAGTACTTC.

V gene TRBV11-2 combines with J gene TRBJ2-5, with a tentative D call TRBD2 (6 bases). This CDR3 is 13 amino acids long. V lost 6 bases to trimming and J lost 5 bases, with 13 bases between them. The V gene's germline CDR1 is SGHAT and CDR2 FQNNGV. CDR3 nucleotides: TGTGCCAGCAGATCTAGCGTACGGGAGACCCAGTACTTC. Translation: CASRSSVRETQYF.

This chain joins TRBV23-1 and TRBJ2-1, with D perhaps matching TRBD2 (5 bases). TRBV23-1 is an ORF for which the function is uncertain. Trimming took 4 bases from V and 0 from J, leaving 10 bases between them. CDR3 size: 15 residues. The CDR3 DNA reads TGCGCCAGCAGTCGCGGGCTGAGCTCCTACAATGAGCAGTTCTTC. It encodes CASSRGLSSYNEQFF.

The rearrangement links TRBV14 to TRBJ1-2; D possibly corresponds to TRBD1 (5 bases). V gave up 1 base and J gave up 4 bases, with 13 bases separating them. Looked up from germline, CDR1 is SGHDN and CDR2 is FVKESK. The CDR3 has 15 residues. This CDR3 is CASSQVWGSSYGYTF. The CDR3 DNA reads as TGTGCCAGCAGCCAAGTCTGGGGGAGCAGCTATGGCTACACCTTC.

The gene calls are TRBV12-3 or TRBV12-4 and TRBJ1-2; 11 bases line up with TRBD1. The length of the CDR3 is 16 residues. The J segment lost 6 bases and the V segment lost 6 bases, leaving 12 bases of the junction unmatched. The DNA of the CDR3 is TGTGCCAGCAGCTCCCCCCGGGACAGGGGGGTGGATGGCTACACCTTC. Protein product: CASSSPRDRGVDGYTF.

Here the CDR3 DNA reads TGCAGCGTTGAAGGGGTCGGGGGGACCGATAGCTCCTACAATGAGCAGTTCTTC. It specifies CSVEGVGGTDSSYNEQFF. The V gene is TRBV29-1, the J gene TRBJ2-1; 7 nucleotides match TRBD2. The CDR3 length is 18 residues. CDR1 is SQVTM and CDR2 is ANQGSEA in the germline V gene. V trimming: 1 base; J trimming: 0 bases; junction bases outside the gene matches: 12.

V is TRBV9 and J is TRBJ2-5; D uncertain. CDR1 is SGDLS, CDR2 YYNGEE, per germline. Trimming shortened V by 0 bases and J by 1 base, and 7 bases separated the two germline ends. The CDR3 is 14 residues long. The CDR3 region has the DNA TGTGCCAGCAGCGTAGTGGGAACCCAAGAGACCCAGTACTTC. This encodes CASSVVGTQETQYF.

The gene calls are TRBV5-1 and TRBJ1-1; tentative D call: TRBD1 (5 bases). Trimming pared 7 bases from V and 0 bases from J, leaving 19 bases between. The germline V gene has CDR1 SGHRS and CDR2 YFSETQ. The CDR3 loop spans 16 amino acids. CDR3 nucleotides: TGCGCCAGCTGGGCCGGGGGGTACAGCATGAACACTGAAGCTTTCTTT. This codes for CASWAGGYSMNTEAFF.

This chain joins TRBV6-5 and TRBJ2-7; 9 nucleotides align to TRBD1. The germline V gene encodes CDR1 MNHEY and CDR2 SVGAGI. The CDR3 is 13 residues long. The ends lost 5 bases at V and 6 bases at J; junction bases unmatched: 5. The CDR3 here is CASSDRGAVEQYF. Here the CDR3 DNA reads TGTGCCAGCAGTGACAGGGGGGCCGTCGAGCAGTACTTC.

The count of this clonotype is one. The gene calls are TRBV7-9 and TRBJ1-2; 7 nucleotides agree with TRBD1. CDR1 and CDR2 (germline): SEHNR, FQNEAQ (reference sequence). The junction had 13 bases not matched to a gene; V was cut back by 5 bases and J by 4 bases. The CDR3 runs to 16 residues. The DNA of the CDR3 is TGTGCCAGCAGCCGGACAGGCACGTTGGGGTCCTATGGCTACACCTTC. Protein product: CASSRTGTLGSYGYTF.

The chain recombines TRBV2 with TRBJ1-5; 9 bases line up with TRBD1. The germline gives CDR1 SNHLY, CDR2 FYNNEI. V shed 8 bases, J shed 5 bases, and the junction held 7 bases outside the gene matches. The CDR3 totals 14 residues. The DNA of the CDR3 is TGTGCCAGCCGGACAGGGGACGGGGATCAGCCCCAGCATTTT. This encodes CASRTGDGDQPQHF.

The V gene is TRBV2, the J gene TRBJ2-7; possible D gene TRBD1, 5 bases. The CDR3 totals 13 residues. Deletions cut 4 bases from V and 2 bases from J, with 9 bases between. Germline V lookup: CDR1 SNHLY, CDR2 FYNNEI. The CDR3: CASSGWTTYEQYV. CDR3 DNA: TGTGCCAGCAGTGGGTGGACAACCTACGAGCAGTACGTC.

The genes are TRBV20-1 and TRBJ1-2; D possibly corresponds to TRBD1 (5 bases). Trimming removed 4 bases from V and 4 bases from J, with 13 bases in between. CDR3 length: 13 amino acids. CDR1 DFQATT and CDR2 SNEGSKA come from the germline V gene (reference sequence). The CDR3 loop is CSATADSLYGYTF. The CDR3 DNA reads as TGCAGTGCTACGGCCGACAGTCTCTATGGCTACACCTTC.

CDR3 sequence (DNA): TGCAGTGCTGACAGGGGAACCTACGAGCAGTACTTC. The encoded protein is CSADRGTYEQYF. V usage is TRBV20-1 and J usage is TRBJ2-7; 8 nucleotides agree with TRBD1. The CDR3 is 12 amino acids. Germline V gene lookup returns CDR1 DFQATT and CDR2 SNEGSKA (reference sequence). J was trimmed by 2 bases and V by 5 bases; bases with no gene match: 2.

This clonotype was picked up a small number of times. The chain has TRBV13 and TRBJ2-3, with D uncertain. The germline V and J ends were trimmed by 4 bases and 2 bases, with 4 bases remaining between them. Per the germline V gene, CDR1 is PRHDT and CDR2 is FYEKMQ (reference sequence). The length of the CDR3 is 12 residues. The CDR3 nucleotides read TGTGCCAGCAGCTCAAACACAGATACGCAGTATTTT. Protein product: CASSSNTDTQYF.

The rearrangement links TRBV30 to TRBJ1-1; D is undetermined. Germline V lookup: CDR1 GTSNPN, CDR2 SVGIG (reference sequence). This CDR3 comprises 13 residues. The V gene lost 2 bases and the J gene lost 0 bases, with 7 bases spanning the gap. The CDR3 DNA follows: TGTGCCTGGAGTTTAGGAATGAACACTGAAGCTTTCTTT. It codes for CAWSLGMNTEAFF.